Shown below are 30 T cell receptor beta chains from a single sample sequenced in a study of T cells after yellow fever vaccination. In TCRdb, the 5' RACE reads were re-called with MiXCR into one record per CDR3 protein. In the table there are 100,000 to 150,000 distinct CDR3 sequences, around 9.8% of which are singletons. The specimen was CD8+ T cells sorted from PBMCs, collected on the day of the yellow fever booster vaccination. The receptors stem from a young man who received the YFV17D yellow fever vaccine.

The chain carries TRBV29-1 and TRBJ2-3, with TRBD2 matching 8 bases. CDR1 and CDR2 from the germline V gene are SQVTM and ANQGSEA. This CDR3 region has 15 residues. Losses at the gene ends were 6 bases for V and 1 base for J; bases not matched to a gene: 9. CDR3 nucleotides: TGCAGCGTGGACCACCGGGGGGGCCGCACAGATACGCAGTATTTT. Protein sequence: CSVDHRGGRTDTQYF.

The chain links TRBV30 to TRBJ2-7, with TRBD1 matching 8 bases. The V and J ends lost 4 bases and 4 bases, in that order; junction bases with no gene match: 9. The CDR3 runs to 14 residues. Per the germline V gene, CDR1 is GTSNPN and CDR2 is SVGIG (reference sequence). The DNA of the CDR3 is TGTGCCTGGACCGGGACAGGTGGTAAATACGAGCAGTACTTC. This sequence encodes CAWTGTGGKYEQYF.

The sample holds a few counts of this clonotype. V gene TRBV4-3 combines with J gene TRBJ1-3; D uncertain. Per the germline V gene, CDR1 is LGHNA and CDR2 is YSLEER. V dropped 0 bases and J dropped 0 bases, with 9 bases sitting between them. This CDR3 comprises 16 residues. The CDR3, as DNA: TGCGCCAGCAGCCAAGATCCGGTCAGCTCTGGAAACACCATATATTTT. Protein product: CASSQDPVSSGNTIYF.

The chain links TRBV27 to TRBJ1-2; 12 nucleotides align to TRBD1. Germline assignment: CDR1 MNHEY and CDR2 SMNVEV (reference sequence). V gave up 2 bases and J gave up 3 bases; unmatched junction bases: 4. The CDR3 totals 16 residues. CDR3 in amino acids: CASSLEGTGGYYGYTF. DNA for the CDR3: TGTGCCAGCAGTTTAGAAGGGACAGGGGGCTACTATGGCTACACCTTC.

This clonotype was observed a handful of times. This rearrangement joins TRBV25-1 to TRBJ1-2; TRBD1 might be the D (5 bases). The CDR3 is 15 amino acids. Trimming took 0 bases from V and 6 from J, leaving 14 bases between them. Germline V gene data show CDR1 as MGHDK and CDR2 as SYGVNS. The CDR3 spells CASSEYKPDNDGYTF. DNA of the CDR3: TGTGCCAGCAGTGAATATAAGCCGGACAACGATGGCTACACCTTC.

The rearrangement joins TRBV9 to TRBJ2-7; 7 nucleotides align to TRBD2. The germline V gene encodes CDR1 SGDLS and CDR2 YYNGEE. The CDR3 loop spans 15 amino acids. Trimming removed 4 bases from V and 4 bases from J; junction bases left unmatched: 11. The CDR3 DNA reads as TGTGCCAGCAGCCCCCGCGGGGGAGGTTATTACGAGCAGTACTTC. Protein sequence: CASSPRGGGYYEQYF. Using reference TRBV9 and TRBJ2-7 for the parts outside the CDR3, the full variable domain is DSGVTQTPKHLITATGQRVTLRCSPRSGDLSVYWYQQSLDQGLQFLIQYYNGEERAKGNILERFSAQQFPDLHSELNLSSLELGDSALYFCASSPRGGGYYEQYFGPGTRLTVT.

The sample holds a few counts of this clonotype. The gene calls are TRBV27 and TRBJ1-2; D gene unclear. Per the germline V gene, CDR1 is MNHEY and CDR2 is SMNVEV (reference sequence). V lost 4 bases to trimming and J lost 8 bases, with 14 bases between them. This CDR3 region has 13 residues. The CDR3 loop is CASSSLGSLGYTF. The CDR3 bases are TGTGCCAGCAGTTCCCTGGGGAGTTTGGGCTACACCTTC.

Many counts were recorded for this clonotype. The chain carries TRBV29-1 and TRBJ2-3; 11 positions match TRBD2. The CDR3 contains 17 residues. Trimming took 0 bases from V and 2 from J; bases not matched to a gene: 7. The germline V gene has CDR1 SQVTM and CDR2 ANQGSEA. The CDR3 DNA is TGCAGCGTTGAAGATCGGGCTAGCGGGGGGATCACAGATACGCAGTATTTT. Translation gives CSVEDRASGGITDTQYF.

The table lists this clonotype with many counts. The J gene is TRBJ1-2, the V gene TRBV6-5; D remains unclear. Trimming removed 1 base from V and 8 bases from J, with 14 bases in between. Germline CDR1 is MNHEY and CDR2 is SVGAGI. There are 14 residues in the CDR3. CDR3 loop: CASSYLVPLGGYTF. The CDR3, as DNA: TGTGCCAGCAGTTACTTGGTCCCCCTCGGGGGCTACACCTTC.

This chain uses TRBV9 with TRBJ2-2; perhaps TRBD2 as D (5 bases). CDR3 length: 18 amino acids. Germline V gene lookup returns CDR1 SGDLS and CDR2 YYNGEE. Between the trimmed V and J ends, which lost 3 bases and 0 bases, there was a span of 18 bases. The CDR3 DNA sequence: TGTGCCAGCAGCGAATCTTGGGAGATATCTTCGAACACCGGGGAGCTGTTTTTT. The encoded protein is CASSESWEISSNTGELFF.

This clonotype was counted a few times. V and J are TRBV12-3 or TRBV12-4 and TRBJ2-3; D uncertain. With 4 bases removed from V and 2 bases from J, the gap between germline ends came to 16 bases. This CDR3 is built from 16 residues. The CDR3 DNA is TGTGCCAGCAGTTCAGGCACCGGTTCCTTCACAGATACGCAGTATTTT. This gives the protein CASSSGTGSFTDTQYF.

This clonotype was counted only a few times. The chain employs TRBV7-9 and TRBJ1-1; perhaps TRBD1 as D (5 bases). Trimming pared 3 bases from V and 0 bases from J, leaving 11 bases between. Germline loops: CDR1 SEHNR, CDR2 FQNEAQ (reference sequence). The CDR3 has 15 amino acids. This CDR3 reads CASSFEGFMNTEAFF. The CDR3 DNA sequence: TGTGCCAGCAGCTTCGAGGGGTTCATGAACACTGAAGCTTTCTTT.

The V gene is TRBV20-1, the J gene TRBJ2-3, with TRBD2 as a possible D gene (6 bases). Trimming cost V 6 bases and J 0 bases, with 16 bases left between them. Germline-derived CDR1 and CDR2 are DFQATT and SNEGSKA (reference sequence). The CDR3 totals 15 residues. The CDR3 here is CSALGLDVSTDTQYF. The CDR3 DNA sequence: TGCAGTGCCCTGGGACTTGACGTTAGCACAGATACGCAGTATTTT.

This clonotype was detected only a few times. The V and J genes are TRBV12-3 or TRBV12-4 and TRBJ2-5; 7 nucleotides align to TRBD1. Germline trimming cut 7 bases from V and 2 bases from J; bases unmatched to any gene: 10. The CDR3 has 15 amino acids. The CDR3, as DNA: TGTGCCAGCACCTCCCTCGGGACAGAACAAGAGACCCAGTACTTC. This sequence encodes CASTSLGTEQETQYF.

The genes are TRBV2 and TRBJ2-1; 8 bases fit TRBD1. Germline values: CDR1 SNHLY, CDR2 FYNNEI. The CDR3 sequence is 14 residues long. Unmatched junction bases numbered 6, after V lost 6 bases and J lost 5 bases. This CDR3 is CASSNRGFDNEQFF. The DNA for the CDR3 is TGTGCCAGCAGCAACAGGGGGTTCGACAATGAGCAGTTCTTC.

The V and J genes are TRBV4-3 and TRBJ2-1; 8 nucleotides line up with TRBD2. Trimming cost V 0 bases and J 8 bases; bases outside gene matches: 12. The CDR3 has 17 amino acids. The germline V gene encodes CDR1 LGHNA and CDR2 YSLEER. This chain's CDR3 is CASSQDDAGTRQDEQFF. The CDR3 DNA reads TGCGCCAGCAGCCAAGACGACGCCGGGACTAGACAAGATGAGCAGTTCTTC.

This clonotype was seen more than once but under ten times. The rearrangement uses TRBV4-2 and TRBJ2-2, with TRBD1 identical over 8 bases. The germline V gene has CDR1 LGHNA and CDR2 YNFKEQ. V was pared by 0 bases and J by 3 bases, with 3 bases of the junction left unmatched. This CDR3 is built from 16 residues. Here the CDR3 DNA reads TGTGCCAGCAGCCAAGACAGGGGGCTGTACACCGGGGAGCTGTTTTTT. Translated: CASSQDRGLYTGELFF.

The V gene is TRBV5-1, the J gene TRBJ1-2; 8 bases are shared with TRBD1. Germline V CDR1 and CDR2: SGHRS, YFSETQ. This CDR3 spans 14 amino acids. Losses at the gene ends were 3 bases for V and 2 bases for J; bases not matched to a gene: 3. The CDR3 sequence: CASSWRTGNYGYTF. The CDR3 DNA is TGCGCCAGCAGCTGGAGGACAGGGAACTATGGCTACACCTTC. Full variable domain (outside the CDR3, taken from reference TRBV5-1 and TRBJ1-2): KAGVTQTPRYLIKTRGQQVTLSCSPISGHRSVSWYQQTPGQGLQFLFEYFSETQRNKGNFPGRFSGRQFSNSRSEMNVSTLELGDSALYLCASSWRTGNYGYTFGSGTRLTVV.

The CDR3 reads CASSALGRGVEKLFF. In nucleotides, the CDR3 is TGTGCCAGCAGTGCCCTGGGGCGCGGAGTGGAAAAACTGTTTTTT. The V and J genes are TRBV6-5 and TRBJ1-4; possibly TRBD1 for D (5 bases). Germline V lookup: CDR1 MNHEY, CDR2 SVGAGI. There are 15 residues in the CDR3. Trimming took off 5 bases at V and 8 bases at J, with 18 bases between the two ends.

This chain links TRBV7-9 with TRBJ1-5, with D perhaps TRBD1 (6 bases). Deletions cut 5 bases from V and 3 bases from J, with 14 bases between. In germline, CDR1 is SEHNR, CDR2 FQNEAQ (reference sequence). The CDR3 contains 15 residues. The CDR3 here is CASSPLGTFNQPQHF. CDR3 DNA sequence: TGTGCCAGCAGCCCGCTGGGGACATTCAATCAGCCCCAGCATTTT.

A few counts support this clonotype. The rearrangement links TRBV20-1 to TRBJ2-1; TRBD2 aligns across 8 bases. From germline, CDR1 is DFQATT and CDR2 SNEGSKA (reference sequence). This CDR3 region has 14 residues. V was pared by 1 base and J by 9 bases, with 8 bases of the junction left unmatched. The CDR3 loop reads CSARALGGAVEQFF. The CDR3 DNA follows: TGCAGTGCTAGAGCACTCGGGGGGGCCGTTGAGCAGTTCTTC.

This clonotype has a count of ten or more. The rearrangement joins TRBV6-1 to TRBJ2-2, with 12 nucleotides matching TRBD2. The CDR3 spans 15 residues. Germline V lookup: CDR1 MNHNS, CDR2 SASEGT. After removal of 2 bases from V and 6 bases from J, the junction contained 1 base not matched to a gene. The CDR3 nucleotides read TGTGCCAGCAGTGAACTAGCGGGGGGGCCCGGGGAGCTGTTTTTT. Protein: CASSELAGGPGELFF.

This clonotype was detected a few times. The gene calls are TRBV6-5 and TRBJ1-1, with no clear D. Germline V lookup: CDR1 MNHEY, CDR2 SVGAGI. Trimming took 7 bases from V and 3 from J, leaving 6 bases between them. The CDR3 is made up of 11 amino acids. The CDR3 sequence is CASTRDTEAFF. CDR3 nucleotides: TGTGCCAGCACCCGTGACACTGAAGCTTTCTTT.

In this sample, this clonotype turned up a few times. This chain joins TRBV6-2 or TRBV6-3 and TRBJ2-7; D possibly matches TRBD1 or TRBD2 (5 bases each). Trimming cost V 0 bases and J 0 bases, with 12 bases left between them. The germline CDR1 and CDR2 sequences are MNHEY and SVGEGT. This CDR3 is 16 amino acids long. The CDR3 DNA reads as TGTGCCAGCAGTTACTCCGGGACCGAGCCCTCCTACGAGCAGTACGTC. Translating it yields CASSYSGTEPSYEQYV.

The sample holds many counts of this clonotype. This chain uses TRBV7-9 with TRBJ2-1; the D gene is possibly TRBD1 (6 bases). Germline loops: CDR1 SEHNR, CDR2 FQNEAQ (reference sequence). The CDR3 loop spans 16 amino acids. Trimming left V 5 bases short and J 7 bases short, with 21 bases between. CDR3 nucleotides: TGTGCCAGCAGCCTAGGTCGGCAGGGGACCGCTAATGAGCAGTTCTTC. Residues: CASSLGRQGTANEQFF.

This clonotype was counted between two and nine times. This chain connects TRBV6-4 to TRBJ2-3; no definite D call. Between the trimmed V and J ends, which lost 0 bases and 7 bases, there was a span of 11 bases. Per germline, CDR1 MRHNA and CDR2 SNTAGT. This CDR3 is 14 amino acids long. CDR3 sequence reads: CASSDSGYGNTQYF. CDR3 nucleotides: TGTGCCAGCAGTGACTCAGGTTATGGTAATACGCAGTATTTT.

This clonotype was picked up a small number of times. The genes are TRBV4-1 and TRBJ2-7, with 9 nucleotides matching TRBD1. Germline CDR1 and CDR2: MGHRA and YSYEKL. The J segment lost 6 bases and the V segment lost 1 base, leaving 7 bases of the junction unmatched. This CDR3 has 15 amino acids. The CDR3 loop is CASSQAAETGGEQYF. CDR3 DNA sequence: TGCGCCAGCAGCCAAGCTGCCGAGACAGGGGGCGAGCAGTACTTC.

This clonotype came up a few times. J is TRBJ2-2 and V is TRBV7-9; D remains ambiguous. CDR1 is SEHNR and CDR2 is FQNEAQ in the germline V gene (reference sequence). V lost 5 bases and J 1 base, leaving 14 bases between the germline ends. This CDR3 is built from 16 residues. CDR3 in DNA: TGTGCCAGCAGCCCCGCGAACAGAGGGAACACCGGGGAGCTGTTTTTT. Translated: CASSPANRGNTGELFF.

This clonotype was observed a few times. V is TRBV7-9 and J is TRBJ2-7; D is perhaps TRBD2 (5 bases). CDR3 size: 14 residues. V was cut by 8 bases and J by 4 bases, with 18 bases left in between. Germline loops: CDR1 SEHNR, CDR2 FQNEAQ (reference sequence). This CDR3 reads CASPRAGRGYEQYV. In DNA form, the CDR3 reads TGTGCCAGCCCTCGGGCAGGCCGAGGGTACGAGCAGTACGTC.

The genes are TRBV12-3 or TRBV12-4 and TRBJ2-7; the D is unclear. V was cut by 5 bases and J by 3 bases, with 8 bases left in between. The CDR3 contains 12 residues. In DNA, the CDR3 is TGTGCCAGCAGTAATGGGATCTACGAGCAGTACTTC. Translation: CASSNGIYEQYF.